Presented here are 9 T cell receptor beta chains from one specimen sequenced in a study of a mutant IDH1 vaccine in newly diagnosed glioma. Only in-frame clones appear in the TCRdb table, and some are missing; sequencing was by immunoSEQ multiplex PCR. The table includes 75,000 to 100,000 clones, over 70% detected once. Described time point: baseline, week 1 (first vaccination visit). Treatment meaning: pre-vaccination baseline after standard-of-care therapy. Sequences were derived from PBMCs, sampled from a glioma patient treated with radiotherapy, temozolomide or both. All receptors come from a middle-aged man with glioma. Some clones in this sample may be carry-over from other donors' samples.

The chain joins TRBV5-1 to TRBJ2-3, with TRBD2 matching over 7 bases. Germline V gene data show CDR1 as SGHRS and CDR2 as YFSETQ. There are 15 residues in the CDR3. V lost 6 bases to trimming and J lost 5 bases; unmatched junction nucleotides: 12. The CDR3 loop reads CASTGAGPRGDTQYF. DNA for the CDR3: TGCGCCAGCACTGGAGCGGGGCCCCGGGGAGATACGCAGTATTTT.

V and J are TRBV2 and TRBJ2-2; the D gene is possibly TRBD2 (6 bases). V was pared by 5 bases and J by 2 bases, with 15 bases between. The germline CDR1 and CDR2 sequences are SNHLY and FYNNEI. The CDR3 extends over 16 amino acids. Here the CDR3 DNA reads TGTGCCAGCAGTTATGGCGGGACGGCTAACACCGGGGAGCTGTTTTTT. Amino acids: CASSYGGTANTGELFF.

The chain recombines TRBV25-1 with TRBJ1-2; D not certain. The CDR3 loop spans 14 amino acids. Germline V lookup: CDR1 MGHDK, CDR2 SYGVNS. Trimming left V 3 bases short and J 3 bases short, with 11 bases between. The CDR3: CASSEMGFDYGYTF. Here the CDR3 DNA reads TGTGCCAGCAGTGAGATGGGTTTTGACTATGGCTACACCTTC.

V gene TRBV2 combines with J gene TRBJ2-7, with a weak D call TRBD1 (7 bases). Germline values: CDR1 SNHLY, CDR2 FYNNEI. The CDR3 sequence is 13 residues long. V lost 11 bases and J lost 6, with 20 bases in between. The CDR3 here is CAVGGDSILEQYF. Written as DNA, the CDR3 is TGTGCCGTTGGCGGGGACAGCATTCTCGAGCAGTACTTC.

The genes are TRBV6-6 and TRBJ1-6; no clear D. This CDR3 region has 16 residues. The germline gives CDR1 MNHNY, CDR2 SVGAGI (reference sequence). The V end lost 2 bases, the J end lost 10 bases, and 18 bases lay between the germline ends. The CDR3 bases are TGTGCCAGCAGTTACGTCGGGGAGGGCTCGAGATCACCCCTCCACTTT. Protein: CASSYVGEGSRSPLHF.

The chain is built from TRBV10-2 and TRBJ1-1; unclear D gene. Germline V gives CDR1 WSHSY, CDR2 SAAADI. This CDR3 is 12 amino acids long. Trimming took 4 bases from V and 2 from J, leaving 5 bases between them. CDR3 DNA sequence: TGCGCCAGCAGTGCGTCCAACACTGAAGCTTTCTTT. Residues: CASSASNTEAFF.

The rearrangement joins TRBV19 to TRBJ2-2, with 7 bases aligning to TRBD1. Germline CDR1 and CDR2: LNHDA and SQIVND (reference sequence). V dropped 10 bases and J dropped 4; count of bases not matched to a gene: 9. This CDR3 spans 14 amino acids. The CDR3 region has the DNA TGTGCCACCTGGACAGGTCGGGTCACCGGGGAGCTGTTTTTT. Its protein product is CATWTGRVTGELFF.

The CDR3 here is CASSIGGHPGNTIYF. CDR3 DNA: TGTGCCAGTAGTATTGGTGGACACCCGGGAAACACCATATATTTT. The gene calls are TRBV19 and TRBJ1-3, with D possibly matching TRBD1 (5 bases). The CDR3 is 15 amino acids. Trimming removed 3 bases at V and 4 bases at J, with 13 bases between. CDR1 and CDR2 from the germline V gene are LNHDA and SQIVND (reference sequence).

The genes are TRBV7-9 and TRBJ1-2; 9 positions match TRBD1. Per the germline V gene, CDR1 is SEHNR and CDR2 is FQNEAQ (reference sequence). The CDR3 is 15 residues long. With 4 bases clipped from V and 4 bases from J, the junction kept 7 bases outside the gene matches. The CDR3 bases are TGTGCCAGCAGCTGGGGGGACAGGGATCCCTATGGCTACACCTTC. Encoded protein: CASSWGDRDPYGYTF.